Presented here are 17 T cell receptor beta chains from one specimen sequenced in a study of control samples from healthy donors and cancer patients. TCRdb keeps only in-frame clones here, not all; method: immunoSEQ multiplex PCR. The sample has 100,000 to 150,000 clones; over 85% are singletons. What was sequenced was PBMCs. These TCRs come from a man aged 50 to 59 with head and neck cancer.

The CDR3 DNA reads TGCAGCGTTGAAAGGACGGTGAACACTGAAGCTTTCTTT. It is translated as CSVERTVNTEAFF. The chain combines TRBV29-1 with TRBJ1-1; D not certain. Germline loops: CDR1 SQVTM, CDR2 ANQGSEA. Trimming took off 2 bases at V and 0 bases at J, with 7 bases between the two ends. The CDR3 length is 13 residues.

The chain joins TRBV2 to TRBJ1-6; D remains unclear. Germline V gives CDR1 SNHLY, CDR2 FYNNEI. CDR3 length: 15 amino acids. The V and J ends lost 4 bases and 7 bases respectively, with 14 bases between them. The CDR3 reads CASSGLAEGNSPLHF. In nucleotides, the CDR3 is TGTGCCAGCAGTGGGTTGGCCGAGGGCAATTCACCCCTCCACTTT.

V and J are TRBV12-3 or TRBV12-4 and TRBJ1-2; maybe TRBD1 (5 bases). Trimming removed 3 bases from V and 2 bases from J, with 7 bases in between. CDR3 length: 13 amino acids. CDR3 residues: CASSLGGNYGYTF. CDR3 in DNA: TGTGCCAGCAGTTTGGGGGGGAACTATGGCTACACCTTC.

The genes are TRBV4-1 and TRBJ2-7; D is unresolved. Trimming removed 0 bases from V and 3 bases from J, with 15 bases in between. The V gene's germline CDR1 is MGHRA and CDR2 YSYEKL. The CDR3 has 16 residues. The CDR3 DNA is TGCGCCAGCAGCCAAGATCCCAGGAGAGTGGGCTACGAGCAGTACTTC. The encoded protein is CASSQDPRRVGYEQYF.

J is TRBJ1-1 and V is TRBV6-5; TRBD1 might be the D (5 bases). The germline gives CDR1 MNHEY, CDR2 SVGAGI. The CDR3 is 10 residues long. Trimming removed 6 bases at V and 7 bases at J, with 6 bases between. The CDR3 nucleotides read TGTGCCAGCAGCCAGGGTGAAGCTTTCTTT. It translates to CASSQGEAFF.

The CDR3 nucleotides are TGTGCCATCAGCTTCTTAGGACAGGGGGTCGGCAATGAGCAGTTCTTC. Its translation: CAISFLGQGVGNEQFF. V is TRBV10-3 and J is TRBJ2-1; 10 nucleotides line up with TRBD1. Germline CDR1 is ENHRY and CDR2 is SYGVKD. Losses at the gene ends were 6 bases for V and 6 bases for J; bases not matched to a gene: 11. This CDR3 region has 16 residues.

This chain joins TRBV5-6 and TRBJ2-5; 11 bases map to TRBD1. The V gene end was trimmed by 4 bases and the J gene end by 4 bases; junction bases not matched to a gene: 9. The CDR3 consists of 16 residues. Germline CDR1 reads SGHDT; CDR2 reads YYEEEE. The CDR3 protein is CASSQRDRGDLETQYF. Here the CDR3 DNA reads TGTGCCAGCAGCCAACGGGACAGGGGGGATCTAGAGACCCAGTACTTC. Filled out from reference TRBV5-6 and TRBJ2-5, the complete variable domain reads DAGVTQSPTHLIKTRGQQVTLRCSPKSGHDTVSWYQQALGQGPQFIFQYYEEEERQRGNFPDRFSGHQFPNYSSELNVNALLLGDSALYLCASSQRDRGDLETQYFGPGTRLLVL.

The gene calls are TRBV15 and TRBJ1-5; D is undetermined. The V end was cut by 0 bases, the J end by 4 bases, with 10 bases between. The CDR3 runs to 15 residues. Germline V gene data show CDR1 as LNHNV and CDR2 as YYDKDF (reference sequence). CDR3 coding DNA: TGTGCCACCAGCAGAGATCTACAGTTTAATCAGCCCCAGCATTTT. Translated, it gives CATSRDLQFNQPQHF. The full variable domain, with the rest looked up from reference TRBV15 and TRBJ1-5, is DAMVIQNPRYQVTQFGKPVTLSCSQTLNHNVMYWYQQKSSQAPKLLFHYYDKDFNNEADTPDNFQSRRPNTSFCFLDIRSPGLGDTAMYLCATSRDLQFNQPQHFGDGTRLSIL.

This chain connects TRBV11-3 to TRBJ1-1; maybe TRBD1 (5 bases). This CDR3 contains 14 residues. Trimming stripped 1 base from V and 1 base from J, with 7 bases between. The germline CDR1 and CDR2 sequences are SGHNT and YENEEA. CDR3 sequence (DNA): TGTGCCAGCAGCTTAGGGGGGAGGAACACTGAAGCTTTCTTT. It encodes CASSLGGRNTEAFF. Combining the CDR3 with reference TRBV11-3 and TRBJ1-1 gives the whole variable domain EAGVVQSPRYKIIEKKQPVAFWCNPISGHNTLYWYLQNLGQGPELLIRYENEEAVDDSQLPKDRFSAERLKGVDSTLKIQPAELGDSAVYLCASSLGGRNTEAFFGQGTRLTVV.

The rearrangement links TRBV3-1 (or the pseudogene TRBV3-2) to TRBJ2-6; the D gene is possibly TRBD1 (5 bases). Trimming shortened V by 0 bases and J by 0 bases, and 12 bases separated the two germline ends. The CDR3 length is 18 residues. Germline CDR1 reads LGHDT; CDR2 reads YNNKEL (reference sequence). The CDR3: CASSQENRMLSGANVLTF. DNA of the CDR3: TGTGCCAGCAGCCAAGAGAACAGGATGCTCTCTGGGGCCAACGTCCTGACTTTC.

This chain joins TRBV2 and TRBJ1-6, with 9 positions matching TRBD1. Germline CDR1 SNHLY, CDR2 FYNNEI. Germline trimming cut 5 bases from V and 0 bases from J; bases unmatched to any gene: 5. The CDR3 is made up of 17 amino acids. The CDR3 nucleotides are TGTGCCAGCAGTCGCGGGACAGGGACCTCCTATAATTCACCCCTCCACTTT. This sequence encodes CASSRGTGTSYNSPLHF.

This clone was recorded only once. This rearrangement joins TRBV6-4 to TRBJ2-1, with 9 bases fitting TRBD2. The CDR3 spans 15 residues. CDR1 and CDR2 (germline): MRHNA, SNTAGT. The V and J ends lost 2 bases and 10 bases, in that order; junction bases with no gene match: 9. The CDR3 sequence: CASSDRVAGEGEQFF. CDR3 bases: TGTGCCAGCAGTGACAGGGTAGCGGGAGAAGGCGAGCAGTTCTTC.

The chain uses TRBV19 and TRBJ2-3; D might be TRBD2 (5 bases). This CDR3 has 15 amino acids. Germline V gene sequence: CDR1 LNHDA, CDR2 SQIVND (reference sequence). V lost 0 bases, J lost 4 bases, and 11 bases lay in between. The CDR3 loop reads CASSIDRTSADTQYF. CDR3 in DNA: TGTGCCAGTAGTATAGATAGGACTTCGGCAGATACGCAGTATTTT.

The V call is TRBV7-9, the J call TRBJ2-7; TRBD2 matches 7 bases. Germline-derived CDR1 and CDR2 are SEHNR and FQNEAQ (reference sequence). J lost 5 bases, V lost 3 bases, and 4 bases had no gene match. The CDR3 length is 13 residues. CDR3 sequence: CASSLTSNDEQYF. CDR3 coding DNA: TGTGCCAGCAGCTTGACTAGCAACGACGAGCAGTACTTC.

The chain employs TRBV11-2 and TRBJ1-2; D not resolved. CDR1 is SGHAT, CDR2 FQNNGV, per germline. Trimming stripped 5 bases from V and 4 bases from J, with 14 bases between. The CDR3 spans 14 residues. The chain's CDR3 is CASSVQDSPYGYTF. The CDR3 DNA sequence: TGTGCCAGCAGCGTTCAGGATTCGCCCTATGGCTACACCTTC. The full variable domain, with the rest looked up from reference TRBV11-2 and TRBJ1-2, is EAGVAQSPRYKIIEKRQSVAFWCNPISGHATLYWYQQILGQGPKLLIQFQNNGVVDDSQLPKDRFSAERLKGVDSTLKIQPAKLEDSAVYLCASSVQDSPYGYTFGSGTRLTVV.

The sample holds a few counts of this clone. This chain joins TRBV2 and TRBJ2-7; 9 positions match TRBD1. The CDR3 extends over 13 amino acids. Trimming took 6 bases from V and 5 from J; bases not matched to a gene: 5. Looked up from germline, CDR1 is SNHLY and CDR2 is FYNNEI. The CDR3 sequence is CASSRDRVNEQYF. CDR3 bases: TGTGCCAGCAGCCGGGACAGGGTCAACGAGCAGTACTTC.

The chain links TRBV19 to TRBJ1-1; a possible D gene is TRBD1 (5 bases). V was shortened by 7 bases and J by 0 bases, with 18 bases between the two germline ends. The CDR3 covers 16 residues. The germline V gene has CDR1 LNHDA and CDR2 SQIVND (reference sequence). The CDR3 nucleotides are TGTGCCAGTACAGGGCCGTCATACGGAGTGAACACTGAAGCTTTCTTT. Its protein product is CASTGPSYGVNTEAFF.